Sequencing of this T cell receptor (beta chain) was carried out in a study of T cell clonality in common variable immunodeficiency. At least ten counts were recorded for this clone. The antigen remains unidentified. The read stops 3 residues short of the end of the CDR3; the missing end is completed from the germline J gene. Sequencing used immunoSEQ multiplex PCR; TCRdb keeps in-frame clones, though not all of them. The table lists approximately 37,000 clones, with no singletons. The study, taken as a whole, reports: CVID patient heterogeneity limited repertoire-clinical complication correlations. CVID subjects had higher TCRbeta clonality than healthy controls, most marked in about a third. In common variable immunodeficiency, TCR beta chains reportedly carried fewer deletions and N-nucleotide insertions.

Germline V gives CDR1 SGHRS, CDR2 YFSETQ. This CDR3 contains 13 residues. Caucasian heritage predominated among both patients and controls. The V call is TRBV5-1, the J call TRBJ1-2; D unclear. Sequencing input: peripheral blood mononuclear cells. The source is a person aged 18 to 75 in good health. CDR3 DNA (partial): TGCGCCAGCAGCTTGGAGGCAGGAATCGGC. The encoded protein is CASSLEAGIG. The entire CDR3 protein is CASSLEAGIGYTF. The variable domain in full, with the rest retrieved from reference TRBV5-1 and TRBJ1-2, is KAGVTQTPRYLIKTRGQQVTLSCSPISGHRSVSWYQQTPGQGLQFLFEYFSETQRNKGNFPGRFSGRQFSNSRSEMNVSTLELGDSALYLCASSLEAGIGYTFGSGTRLTVV.